The 13 T cell receptor beta chains below all came from one sample that was sequenced in a study of T cell repertoires in cytomegalovirus infection. These receptors lack a known antigen. One entry per CDR3 protein results from TCRdb running MiXCR on the reads. The table includes roughly 340,000 distinct CDR3 sequences, 29% detected once. Material: cultured PBMCs, obtained from culture after CMV antigen stimulation. The source of these receptors is a human donor in good health (CMV status not recorded). Some clones in this sample may be carry-over from other donors' samples.

This clonotype occurred a few times. The V and J genes are TRBV29-1 and TRBJ1-1, with a tentative D call TRBD1 (5 bases). The CDR3 is 14 residues long. Germline V gene sequence: CDR1 SQVTM, CDR2 ANQGSEA. V was pared by 3 bases and J by 0 bases, with 11 bases between. The CDR3 bases are TGCAGCGTTGAGATAGGGGCCATGAACACTGAAGCTTTCTTT. It codes for CSVEIGAMNTEAFF.

A few counts support this clonotype. The J gene is TRBJ1-3, the V gene TRBV20-1; D uncertain. V lost 6 bases to trimming and J lost 1 base, with 13 bases between them. In germline, CDR1 is DFQATT, CDR2 SNEGSKA (reference sequence). The CDR3 totals 14 residues. The DNA for the CDR3 is TGCAGTGCCCTCATCGGAATATCTGGAAACACCATATATTTT. Amino acid sequence: CSALIGISGNTIYF.

The V and J genes are TRBV6-1 and TRBJ2-3; 8 nucleotides align to TRBD2. There are 16 residues in the CDR3. The V gene end was trimmed by 7 bases and the J gene end by 1 base; junction bases not matched to a gene: 10. Germline CDR1 is MNHNS and CDR2 is SASEGT. The CDR3 DNA reads as TGTGCCAGCACCCACATGAGCGGGAGTGGCACAGATACGCAGTATTTT. It encodes CASTHMSGSGTDTQYF.

This clonotype was detected only a few times. This sequence joins TRBV6-2 or TRBV6-3 and TRBJ2-1; D could derive from TRBD1 or TRBD2 (6 bases each). V lost 11 bases and J lost 7, with 24 bases in between. This CDR3 spans 15 amino acids. Germline loops: CDR1 MNHEY, CDR2 SVGEGT. CDR3 nucleotides: TGTGCCCCCCCCGTGGGGGGACGGACAGTGAATGAGCAGTTCTTC. Residues: CAPPVGGRTVNEQFF.

The chain recombines TRBV7-9 with TRBJ2-1; 13 bases match TRBD2. V lost 0 bases, J lost 5 bases, and 10 bases stayed unmatched. The CDR3 contains 19 residues. Looked up from germline, CDR1 is SEHNR and CDR2 is FQNEAQ (reference sequence). The CDR3 is CASSLALLAGGPLDNEQFF. The CDR3 DNA is TGTGCCAGCAGCTTAGCTTTACTAGCGGGAGGGCCCCTAGACAATGAGCAGTTCTTC. The complete variable domain, with remaining parts taken from reference TRBV7-9 and TRBJ2-1, reads DTGVSQNPRHKITKRGQNVTFRCDPISEHNRLYWYRQTLGQGPEFLTYFQNEAQLEKSRLLSDRFSAERPKGSFSTLEIQRTEQGDSAMYLCASSLALLAGGPLDNEQFFGPGTRLTVL.

The CDR3 DNA sequence: TGCGCCAGCAGTTACTTTGGACAGGACAATGAGCAGTTCTTC. Protein product: CASSYFGQDNEQFF. This chain joins TRBV5-1 and TRBJ2-1, with 7 bases that match TRBD1. With 5 bases clipped from V and 5 bases from J, the junction kept 7 bases outside the gene matches. CDR3 length equals 14 residues. CDR1 is SGHRS, CDR2 YFSETQ, per germline.

This clonotype was observed at least ten times. The rearrangement joins TRBV7-9 to TRBJ2-1, with D tentatively TRBD2 (5 bases). V was clipped by 1 base and J by 6 bases, with 13 bases between them. CDR3 length: 15 amino acids. The germline V gene encodes CDR1 SEHNR and CDR2 FQNEAQ (reference sequence). The CDR3 loop is CASSLGSGVGNEQFF. CDR3 nucleotides: TGTGCCAGCAGCTTAGGGAGCGGAGTCGGCAATGAGCAGTTCTTC.

The CDR3 DNA sequence: TGTGCCAGCAGCTCCTTAGTTGGGGAGACCCAGTACTTC. Amino acid sequence: CASSSLVGETQYF. The V and J genes are TRBV7-2 and TRBJ2-5; the D is unclear. V was clipped by 4 bases and J by 5 bases, with 11 bases between them. Per the germline V gene, CDR1 is SGHTA and CDR2 is FQGNSA. CDR3 size: 13 residues.

The chain uses TRBV5-1 and TRBJ1-2; no clear D. This CDR3 comprises 15 residues. Germline CDR1 is SGHRS and CDR2 is YFSETQ. Trimming pared 0 bases from V and 8 bases from J, leaving 17 bases between. CDR3 residues: CASSLDGSSAGGYTF. In DNA, the CDR3 is TGCGCCAGCAGCTTGGATGGCAGCAGCGCCGGGGGCTACACCTTC.

J is TRBJ2-7 and V is TRBV7-9; D might be TRBD1 or TRBD2, each matching 5 bases. Trimming took 8 bases from V and 1 from J, leaving 12 bases between them. Per the germline V gene, CDR1 is SEHNR and CDR2 is FQNEAQ (reference sequence). CDR3 length: 13 residues. The CDR3 loop reads CASLRDGSYEQYF. The CDR3 DNA sequence: TGTGCCAGCCTAAGGGACGGGTCCTACGAGCAGTACTTC.

V usage is TRBV7-3 and J usage is TRBJ2-3; D remains unclear. Trimming stripped 1 base from V and 10 bases from J, with 12 bases between. This CDR3 region has 13 residues. CDR1 is SGHTA and CDR2 is FQGTGA in the germline V gene. This CDR3 is CASSLKPERPQYF. DNA for the CDR3: TGTGCCAGCAGCTTAAAACCCGAGCGCCCGCAGTATTTT.

This clonotype has at least ten counts. This chain connects TRBV12-3 or TRBV12-4 to TRBJ1-2; D not resolved. This CDR3 comprises 14 residues. The V gene lost 3 bases and the J gene lost 4 bases, with 12 bases spanning the gap. CDR3 nucleotide sequence: TGTGCCAGCAGTTTTATGTGGGAAGGCTATGGCTACACCTTC. As protein: CASSFMWEGYGYTF.

The chain uses TRBV6-2 or TRBV6-3 and TRBJ2-7; the match to TRBD2 covers 9 bases. This CDR3 is 15 amino acids long. V shed 7 bases, J shed 2 bases, and the junction held 9 bases outside the gene matches. Per germline, CDR1 MNHEY and CDR2 SVGEGT. The CDR3 here is CASTVSGGDTYEQYF. CDR3 DNA sequence: TGTGCCAGCACCGTTAGCGGGGGCGACACCTACGAGCAGTACTTC.